What follows describes a single TCR beta chain. Its antigen is unidentified. This entry belongs to a study of cytomegalovirus exposure and HLA in healthy donors. Vbeta (60) and Jbeta (13) primers were used in the PCR. Data came from immunoSEQ multiplex PCR; TCRdb stores just in-frame clones and leaves some out. Of 150,000 to 200,000 clones in the sample, around 65% were seen once. With 5 bases clipped from V and 0 bases from J, the junction kept 7 bases outside the gene matches. The CDR3 sequence is 15 residues long. Germline V lookup: CDR1 MNHEY, CDR2 SVGAGI. The study, taken as a whole, reports: Per a prior analysis, the majority of TCR beta V segments were productive roughly 90% or roughly 30% of the time. CMV serostatus stood as the only immune exposure information on hand.

The clonotype originates from a woman aged 35 to 49 in good health and CMV-seropositive. The V call is TRBV6-5, the J call TRBJ2-7; 7 nucleotides match TRBD2. Sequences were obtained from PBMCs. CDR3 sequence (DNA): TGTGCCAGCAGTCGAGCGGGGCGGAGCTCCTACGAGCAGTACTTC. Translated, it gives CASSRAGRSSYEQYF.